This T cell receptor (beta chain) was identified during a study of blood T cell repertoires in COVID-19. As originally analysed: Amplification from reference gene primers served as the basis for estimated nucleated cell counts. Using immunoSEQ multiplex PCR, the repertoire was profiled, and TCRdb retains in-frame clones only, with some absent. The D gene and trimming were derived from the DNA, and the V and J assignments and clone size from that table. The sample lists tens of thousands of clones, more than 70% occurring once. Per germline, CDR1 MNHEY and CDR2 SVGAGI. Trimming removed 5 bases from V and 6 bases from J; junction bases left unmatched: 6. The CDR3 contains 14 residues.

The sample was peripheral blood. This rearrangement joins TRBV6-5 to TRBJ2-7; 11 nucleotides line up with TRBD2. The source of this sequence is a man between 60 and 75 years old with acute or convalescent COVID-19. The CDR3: CASSTTSGGIEQYF. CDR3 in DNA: TGTGCCAGCAGTACCACTAGCGGGGGAATCGAGCAGTACTTC.